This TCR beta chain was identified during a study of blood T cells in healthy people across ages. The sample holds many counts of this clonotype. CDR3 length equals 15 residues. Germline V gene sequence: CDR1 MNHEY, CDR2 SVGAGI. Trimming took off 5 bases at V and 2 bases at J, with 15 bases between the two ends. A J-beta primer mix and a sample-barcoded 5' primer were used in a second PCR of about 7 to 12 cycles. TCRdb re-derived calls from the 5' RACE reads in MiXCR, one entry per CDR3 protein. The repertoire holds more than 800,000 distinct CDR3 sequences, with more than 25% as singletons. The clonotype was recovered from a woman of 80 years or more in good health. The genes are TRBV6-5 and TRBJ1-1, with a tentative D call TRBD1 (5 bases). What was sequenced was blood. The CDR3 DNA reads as TGTGCCAGCAGTGCGAGTGGTGGGGGAAACACTGAAGCTTTCTTT. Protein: CASSASGGGNTEAFF.